This entry is about one TCR beta chain. No cognate antigen has been identified for it. Within one base of it there is no much larger clone, and no base qualities were kept. The sample is drawn from a study of OX40 agonist ivuxolimab in advanced cancers. With respect to the entire study: The costimulatory receptor OX40 (CD134) was targeted by ivuxolimab, a fully human IgG2 agonistic monoclonal antibody. Among the 50 to 55 dose-escalation patients, 19 had hepatocellular carcinoma, approximately 15 melanoma, 9 renal cell carcinoma and 9 head and neck cancer. The point of sequencing TCRbeta in the periphery was to test whether ivuxolimab changed TCR sequence diversity and drove clonal T-cell expansion. Patients were allowed to have had prior anti-PD-1, anti-PD-L1 or anti-CTLA-4 therapy, and around 40% of the dose-escalation patients had previously received checkpoint inhibitors. The paper describes the monotherapy dose-escalation part (N = 52 patients) of the phase I trial of ivuxolimab. Partial responses occurred in three dose-escalation patients, of whom one had hepatocellular carcinoma and two had cutaneous melanoma. Intravenous ivuxolimab was administered to patients every 2 weeks at six dose levels: 0.01, 0.1, 0.3, 1.5, 3 and 10 mg/kg. A male proportion of almost 85% and a mean age of roughly 58 years, ranging from about 23 to 90, were recorded for the dose-escalation cohort. What the study reported, not specific to this receptor: After ivuxolimab, CD8+ T cells had more expanded clones than CD4+ T cells on average. In partial responders in the 0.1-3.0 mg/kg groups, normalized peripheral clonal expansion was found to be among the lowest, especially among CD8+ T cells. Low levels of normalized T-cell clonal expansion were also seen in some patients who did not respond. At doses of 0.1 to 3.0 mg/kg, clonal expansion of both CD4+ and CD8+ blood T cells was observed from baseline to week 6. Which antigens the clonally expanded peripheral T cells were specific for was not determined.

For sequencing of the TCRbeta CDR3 region, genomic DNA was extracted from the sorted cells. The immunoSEQ Assay was used for sequencing of TCRbeta CDR3 regions. TCRdb obtained this table from immuneACCESS and retained in-frame rearrangements with V and J assigned. These tables miss some clones; where compared with another copy, unresolved V genes account for less than half of the shortfall, and the remainder is unexplained. Across this sample there are roughly 67,000 clones, with 80% to 85% seen only once. Together, the top ten hold roughly a tenth of the sample. Patients with autoimmune disease history or receiving systemic immunosuppression were excluded from the trial. In every dose cohort, peripheral blood was drawn for TCR sequencing at baseline, cycle 4 day 1, and cycle 7 day 1. The samples were drawn from a first-in-human, open-label, multicenter phase I dose-escalation trial of ivuxolimab. Adults with locally advanced or metastatic head and neck squamous cell, hepatocellular, melanoma or renal cell carcinoma were enrolled in the trial. Before TCR sequencing, CD4+ and CD8+ T cells were separately sorted from peripheral blood.

The CDR3 sequence holds 12 residues, the cysteine and phenylalanine included. Of all the DNA, just the CDR3 is kept, 36 bases in frame from base 1. V loses 7 bases, J loses 7 bases, and the germline ends lie 13 bases apart. CDR1 is given as MDHEN and CDR2 as SYDVKM, both from the germline V gene. The receptor was isolated from an adult with an advanced solid tumor such as melanoma, head and neck, liver or kidney cancer. The sample in question was CD4+ or CD8+ T cells sorted from blood, obtained in a trial of the OX40 agonist ivuxolimab. The chain couples TRBV28 to TRBJ1-1; possibly the D gene is TRBD1, per 5 matching bases. The DNA is as follows: TGTGCCAGCACCATCCTCGGGGGTGAAGCTTTCTTT. Its protein is CASTILGGEAFF.